This TCR beta chain was sequenced in a study of blood T cell repertoires in COVID-19. V was cut by 3 bases and J by 4 bases, with 22 bases left in between. CDR1 SGDLS and CDR2 YYNGEE come from the germline V gene. The CDR3 runs 17 residues. Here immunoSEQ multiplex PCR was the method, and the copy in TCRdb shows in-frame clones only, minus some. The sample contains more than 80,000 clones, roughly 72% of which appear only once. The sequence was obtained from a woman aged 60 to 75 in a cohort sampled during active or convalescent COVID-19. Sequencing was carried out using peripheral blood. The gene calls are TRBV9 and TRBJ1-1, with D perhaps TRBD1 (6 bases). The DNA of the CDR3 is TGTGCCAGCAGCGGTCGTCAAGGGGGGGTTTTGGGCACTGAAGCTTTCTTT. Translating gives CASSGRQGGVLGTEAFF.